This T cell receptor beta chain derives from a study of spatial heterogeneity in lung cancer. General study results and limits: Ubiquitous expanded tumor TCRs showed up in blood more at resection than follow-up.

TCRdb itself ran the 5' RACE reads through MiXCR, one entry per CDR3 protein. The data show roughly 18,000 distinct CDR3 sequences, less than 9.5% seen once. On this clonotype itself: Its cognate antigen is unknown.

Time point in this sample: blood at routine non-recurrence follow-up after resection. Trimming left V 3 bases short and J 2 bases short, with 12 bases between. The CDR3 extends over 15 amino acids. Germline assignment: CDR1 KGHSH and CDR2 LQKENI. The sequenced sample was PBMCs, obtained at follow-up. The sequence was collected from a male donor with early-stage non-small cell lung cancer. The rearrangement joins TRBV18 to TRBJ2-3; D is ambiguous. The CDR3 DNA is TGTGCCAGCTCACCGGCTTCGACGTTCACAGATACGCAGTATTTT. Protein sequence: CASSPASTFTDTQYF.